These 5 T cell receptor beta chains came from one sample sequenced in a study of OX40 agonist ivuxolimab in advanced cancers. The method was the immunoSEQ multiplex PCR assay. In its TCRdb copy, this immuneACCESS table keeps in-frame sequences only and misses some clones. Where compared with another copy, unresolved V genes explain less than half of these, and the others have no known cause. This sample lists about 67,000 clones; approximately 93% were detected once. The ten most abundant clones make up around 2.2% of the sample. Sequencing used CD4+ or CD8+ T cells sorted from blood, obtained in a trial of the OX40 agonist ivuxolimab. Every receptor here comes from an adult with an advanced solid tumor such as melanoma, head and neck, liver or kidney cancer.

The V call is TRBV29-1, the J call TRBJ1-2; 9 bases line up with TRBD1. There are 11 residues in the CDR3. CDR1 SQVTM and CDR2 ANQGSEA come from the germline V gene. The V segment lost 7 bases and the J segment 8 bases; nucleotides outside the gene matches: 5. CDR3 coding DNA: TGCAGCGCCGGGACAGGGACAGGCTACACCTTC. This sequence encodes CSAGTGTGYTF. Looking up the rest from reference TRBV29-1 and TRBJ1-2 gives the full variable domain: SAVISQKPSRDICQRGTSLTIQCQVDSQVTMMFWYRQQPGQSLTLIATANQGSEATYESGFVIDKFPISRPNLTFSTLTVSNMSPEDSSIYLCSAGTGTGYTFGSGTRLTVV.

The chain combines TRBV5-1 with TRBJ2-7; D ambiguous. This CDR3 contains 14 residues. V lost 8 bases and J lost 4, with 19 bases in between. From germline, CDR1 is SGHRS and CDR2 YFSETQ. CDR3 DNA: TGCGCCAGAAAAGGGAAGCTAAGCGATTACGAGCAGTACTTC. It encodes CARKGKLSDYEQYF.

This chain uses TRBV10-2 with TRBJ2-1; 12 nucleotides align to TRBD2. This CDR3 has 14 amino acids. The ends lost 6 bases at V and 5 bases at J; junction bases unmatched: 2. CDR1 is WSHSY and CDR2 is SAAADI in the germline V gene. CDR3 protein: CASRGTSGHNEQFF. As DNA, the CDR3 is TGCGCCAGCAGAGGGACTAGCGGGCACAATGAGCAGTTCTTC.

V and J are TRBV19 and TRBJ1-5, with 8 nucleotides matching TRBD1. There are 14 residues in the CDR3. Germline CDR1 LNHDA, CDR2 SQIVND (reference sequence). V lost 3 bases and J lost 7; bases outside the gene matches: 5. The CDR3 loop reads CASSITGGRQPQHF. As DNA, the CDR3 is TGTGCCAGTAGTATCACAGGGGGTAGGCAGCCCCAGCATTTT.

DNA of the CDR3: TGCGCCAGCAGCCGCGGGAGGGGCACCGGGGAGCTGTTTTTT. Translated, it gives CASSRGRGTGELFF. The chain links TRBV5-1 to TRBJ2-2; 9 bases match TRBD2. Germline CDR1 SGHRS, CDR2 YFSETQ. V lost 4 bases, J lost 4 bases, and 2 bases stayed unmatched. The CDR3 loop spans 14 amino acids.